Listed below are T cell receptor beta chains from one sample, sequenced in a study of response to subunit inactivated influenza vaccine. TCRdb passed the RT-PCR reads through MiXCR, listing each CDR3 protein once. The profile shows approximately 700,000 distinct CDR3 sequences, 15% to 19% of them singletons. The input for sequencing was PBMCs from blood, taken roughly 13 days after vaccination. The receptors were sampled from a man over 45 who received an inactivated influenza vaccine. Each CDR3 is given with its conserved first and last residue. Each record gives: CDR3 DNA, CDR3 protein, D gene, J gene, V gene, clone size. The D gene is left open where the match is weak. The size of a clone is reported for some rows only, either as once, few or many, or as a class for expanded clones.

TGCAGCGTTCGTACAGGGGGCGTCTCAGATACGCAGTATTTT,CSVRTGGVSDTQYF,TRBD1,TRBJ2-3,TRBV29-1,many
TGCGCCAGCAGCTTGGCCGCCTCGTACCAAGAGACCCAGTACTTC,CASSLAASYQETQYF,NA,TRBJ2-5,TRBV5-1,NA
TGTGCCAGCAGTCCGGGGGGCCTTAGGGCTTTCTTT,CASSPGGLRAFF,NA,TRBJ1-1,TRBV12-3/TRBV12-4,few
TGCAGCGTTGGGTCCCCGATGGGGGGTACTGATACGCAGTATTTT,CSVGSPMGGTDTQYF,NA,TRBJ2-3,TRBV29-1,few
TGTGCCAGCAGTTTACTAGCGGGAGGGCCCTCTGGCTATGAGCAGTTCTTC,CASSLLAGGPSGYEQFF,TRBD2,TRBJ2-1,TRBV27,NA
TGTGCCAGCAGTCCTTTCCCAGTATATAATTCACCCCTCCACTTT,CASSPFPVYNSPLHF,NA,TRBJ1-6,TRBV6-1,few
TGTGCCAGCAGCGGCCTAGCGGGAGCCTACAATGAGCAGTTCTTC,CASSGLAGAYNEQFF,TRBD2,TRBJ2-1,TRBV5-6,many
TGTGCCACCAGCAGAGATTATGGAGGGACCGTACGAGGTGAAGCTTTCTTT,CATSRDYGGTVRGEAFF,NA,TRBJ1-1,TRBV15,NA
TGCAGTGCTAAACAGGGTCCAGATACGCAGTATTTT,CSAKQGPDTQYF,NA,TRBJ2-3,TRBV20-1,NA
TGCGCCAGCAGCTTGGGGGGGACAGGGAATTACAATGAGCAGTTCTTC,CASSLGGTGNYNEQFF,TRBD1,TRBJ2-1,TRBV5-1,NA
TGTGCCAGCAGCCAAGGATATGGGATCACAGATACGCAGTATTTT,CASSQGYGITDTQYF,NA,TRBJ2-3,TRBV3-1,few
TGCAGTGCTTCCATTCGACAGACTACCCAAGAGACCCAGTACTTC,CSASIRQTTQETQYF,NA,TRBJ2-5,TRBV20-1,NA
TGTGCCAGCAGTTTCGACGGCTCCTACGAGCAGTACTTC,CASSFDGSYEQYF,NA,TRBJ2-7,TRBV12-3/TRBV12-4,NA
TGCAGTGCTACTACGACTAGCGGGAGTTTCAATGAGCAGTTCTTC,CSATTTSGSFNEQFF,TRBD2,TRBJ2-1,TRBV20-1,NA
TGTGCCAGCAGTGATTTACAGACGGGTGGCTACACCTTC,CASSDLQTGGYTF,NA,TRBJ1-2,TRBV2,NA
TGTGCCAGCAGTCCTCGGGACACGATCACTGAAGCTTTCTTT,CASSPRDTITEAFF,NA,TRBJ1-1,TRBV2,NA
TGTGCCAGCAGTTTAGTACCCACAGGGTTTGGCGAGCAGTACTTC,CASSLVPTGFGEQYF,NA,TRBJ2-7,TRBV12-3/TRBV12-4,few